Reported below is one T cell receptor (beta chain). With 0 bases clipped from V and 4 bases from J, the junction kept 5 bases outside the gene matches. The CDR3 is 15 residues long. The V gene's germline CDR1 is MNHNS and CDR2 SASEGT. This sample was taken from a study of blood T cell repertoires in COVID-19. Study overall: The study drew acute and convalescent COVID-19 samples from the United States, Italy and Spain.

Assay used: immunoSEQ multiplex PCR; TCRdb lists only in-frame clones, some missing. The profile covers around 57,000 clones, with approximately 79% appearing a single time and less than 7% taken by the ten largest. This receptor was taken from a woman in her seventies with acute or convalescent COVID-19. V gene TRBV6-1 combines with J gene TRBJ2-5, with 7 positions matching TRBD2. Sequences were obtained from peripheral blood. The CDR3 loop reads CASSEASGPGETQYF. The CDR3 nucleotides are TGTGCCAGCAGTGAAGCTAGCGGGCCGGGAGAGACCCAGTACTTC.